The 10 T cell receptor beta chains reported below all come from one sample, sequenced in a study of circulating tumor DNA in untreated peripheral T-cell lymphoma. Produced via immunoSEQ multiplex PCR; TCRdb's table is partial and in-frame only. The sample contains 1,400 or so clones, about three fifths of which appear only once. Sequences were obtained from tumor tissue. All receptors derive from a human donor with peripheral T-cell lymphoma.

J is TRBJ1-4 and V is TRBV7-5. TRBV7-5 corresponds to a pseudogene. This CDR3 region has 15 residues. The CDR3 sequence: CASSLADGESEKLFF. The DNA for the CDR3 is TGTGCCAGCAGCTTAGCAGACGGGGAGAGTGAAAAACTGTTTTTT.

The rearrangement joins TRBV19 to TRBJ1-5; no reliable D call. Deletions cut 3 bases from V and 0 bases from J, with 9 bases between. This CDR3 contains 15 residues. In germline, CDR1 is LNHDA, CDR2 SQIVND (reference sequence). Here the CDR3 reads CASSITANSNQPQHF. The CDR3 DNA is TGTGCCAGTAGTATCACGGCTAATAGCAATCAGCCCCAGCATTTT.

This clone was seen only once. This chain joins TRBV6-8 and TRBJ2-5; 12 bases align to TRBD2. The trim removed 0 bases at V and 1 base at J, leaving 3 bases unmatched. In germline, CDR1 is MNHGY, CDR2 SAAAGT. CDR3 length: 17 residues. The CDR3 is CASSYSGLAGTQETQYF. The CDR3 region has the DNA TGTGCCAGCAGTTACTCTGGACTAGCGGGGACCCAAGAGACCCAGTACTTC.

The chain uses TRBV30 and TRBJ2-2; D not resolved. In germline, CDR1 is GTSNPN, CDR2 SVGIG (reference sequence). Trimming took off 2 bases at V and 8 bases at J, with 15 bases between the two ends. This CDR3 spans 14 amino acids. DNA of the CDR3: TGTGCCTGGAGTAGTCCACATGGTTGGGGGGAGCTGTTTTTT. Residues: CAWSSPHGWGELFF.

This clone was counted a few times. The CDR3 DNA reads as TGTGCCAGCAGTTTCGTCCCGGGGACCACAGATACGCAGTATTTT. Amino acid sequence: CASSFVPGTTDTQYF. The rearrangement joins TRBV28 to TRBJ2-3; possibly TRBD1 or TRBD2 for D (5 bases each). The germline CDR1 and CDR2 sequences are MDHEN and SYDVKM. This CDR3 is built from 15 residues. Between the trimmed V and J ends, which lost 3 bases and 2 bases, there was a span of 12 bases. Complete variable domain (other parts from reference TRBV28 and TRBJ2-3): DVKVTQSSRYLVKRTGEKVFLECVQDMDHENMFWYRQDPGLGLRLIYFSYDVKMKEKGDIPEGYSVSREKKERFSLILESASTNQTSMYLCASSFVPGTTDTQYFGPGTRLTVL.

The chain uses TRBV23-1 and TRBJ1-5, with D possibly TRBD1 on 6 matching bases. TRBV23-1 is placed among ORFs of uncertain function. Trimming removed 6 bases at V and 5 bases at J, with 11 bases between. This CDR3 has 13 residues. The CDR3 reads CASSLWTDQPQHF. The CDR3 nucleotides are TGCGCCAGCAGCCTTTGGACAGATCAGCCCCAGCATTTT.

This chain links TRBV5-1 with TRBJ1-2; D uncertain. V lost 4 bases to trimming and J lost 4 bases, with 14 bases between them. In germline, CDR1 is SGHRS, CDR2 YFSETQ. CDR3 length equals 14 residues. The CDR3 sequence is CASSPGGEVYGYTF. CDR3 bases: TGCGCCAGCAGCCCTGGCGGTGAAGTCTATGGCTACACCTTC.

This chain links TRBV1 with TRBJ1-2; the D segment call TRBD1 is taken from the table without a DNA check. TRBV1 has pseudogene status. The CDR3 contains 13 residues. In DNA, the CDR3 is TGCGCCAGCAGCCAAATAAACAGCTATGGCTACACCTTC. It translates to CASSQINSYGYTF.

The chain couples TRBV29-1 to TRBJ2-7, with TRBD2 as a possible D gene (6 bases). Germline V CDR1 and CDR2: SQVTM, ANQGSEA. V lost 4 bases to trimming and J lost 2 bases, with 12 bases between them. The CDR3 runs 13 residues. The CDR3 DNA reads TGCAGCGTTGCATTAGCGGACCCCTACGAGCAGTACTTC. Its translation: CSVALADPYEQYF.

J is TRBJ1-2 and V is TRBV15, with D unclear. CDR1 LNHNV and CDR2 YYDKDF come from the germline V gene (reference sequence). The CDR3 is 15 residues long. Trimming left V 0 bases short and J 7 bases short, with 15 bases between. CDR3 coding DNA: TGTGCCACCAGCAGAGATGGGTTCAGGCGGCTTGGCTACACCTTC. Its translation is CATSRDGFRRLGYTF.